Below, one T cell receptor beta chain is given with its context. This CDR3 has 14 residues. The germline V gene encodes CDR1 MNHNS and CDR2 SASEGT. V lost 7 bases to trimming and J lost 6 bases; unmatched junction nucleotides: 9. TCRdb re-derived calls from the RT-PCR reads in MiXCR, one entry per CDR3 protein. The sample lists fewer than 800,000 distinct CDR3 sequences, over 12% occurring once. The sequenced sample consisted of memory CD4+ T cells from blood. This chain uses TRBV6-1 with TRBJ2-1; 7 bases are shared with TRBD2. The TCR was taken from a female donor in good health, serving as a healthy control. CDR3 residues: CASTPLGRGNEQFF. DNA of the CDR3: TGTGCCAGCACGCCCCTTGGGAGGGGCAATGAGCAGTTCTTC.